The next 9 T cell receptor beta chains were all read from a single sample in a study of cytomegalovirus exposure and HLA in healthy donors. Use of 60 Vbeta and 13 Jbeta primers characterized the PCR. Sequencing used immunoSEQ multiplex PCR; TCRdb keeps in-frame clones, though not all of them. The sample consists of some 200,000 clones, roughly 76% of them appearing once. The sample was PBMCs. These receptors were taken from a middle-aged man in good health and CMV-seropositive.

The rearrangement joins TRBV5-1 to TRBJ1-3; 7 bases are shared with TRBD1. With V trimmed by 3 bases and J by 13 bases, 16 bases remained unmatched. CDR3 length equals 15 residues. CDR1 is SGHRS, CDR2 YFSETQ, per germline. CDR3 in DNA: TGCGCCAGCAGCTCCCCAGGACAGGATGGAACGCAAATATATTTT. Its protein product is CASSSPGQDGTQIYF.

The chain carries TRBV9 and TRBJ2-7; 9 bases align to TRBD1. The CDR3 contains 14 residues. The V segment lost 2 bases and the J segment 5 bases; nucleotides outside the gene matches: 5. Germline CDR1 reads SGDLS; CDR2 reads YYNGEE. In DNA, the CDR3 is TGTGCCAGCAGCGTGGGACAGGGCCGGGACGAGCAGTACTTC. Translated: CASSVGQGRDEQYF. Full variable domain (remainder filled in from reference TRBV9 and TRBJ2-7): DSGVTQTPKHLITATGQRVTLRCSPRSGDLSVYWYQQSLDQGLQFLIQYYNGEERAKGNILERFSAQQFPDLHSELNLSSLELGDSALYFCASSVGQGRDEQYFGPGTRLTVT.

This clone was observed once. V gene TRBV2 combines with J gene TRBJ1-6; TRBD1 might be the D (6 bases). Per the germline V gene, CDR1 is SNHLY and CDR2 is FYNNEI. This CDR3 has 16 residues. V shed 4 bases and J shed 2 bases, with 12 bases lying between them. The CDR3 sequence: CASSGDAGAYNSPLHF. The CDR3 region has the DNA TGTGCCAGCAGTGGGGACGCAGGGGCCTATAATTCACCCCTCCACTTT.

The chain uses TRBV28 and TRBJ2-1; TRBD2 aligns across 7 bases. Germline V gene data show CDR1 as MDHEN and CDR2 as SYDVKM. Germline trimming cut 3 bases from V and 9 bases from J; bases unmatched to any gene: 5. The CDR3 is 13 residues long. The CDR3 protein is CASSLDGGSEQFF. CDR3 coding DNA: TGTGCCAGCAGTTTGGACGGGGGGTCTGAGCAGTTCTTC.

This clone was found a few times. The chain carries TRBV13 and TRBJ1-2; 9 bases map to TRBD1. Germline CDR1 reads PRHDT; CDR2 reads FYEKMQ (reference sequence). The CDR3 covers 15 residues. The junction had 4 bases not matched to a gene; V was cut back by 1 base and J by 4 bases. The CDR3 region has the DNA TGTGCCAGCAGCTTAGAGGGACAGGGAATCTATGGCTACACCTTC. It yields the protein CASSLEGQGIYGYTF.

The V and J genes are TRBV6-5 and TRBJ2-7; 9 positions match TRBD1. Per the germline V gene, CDR1 is MNHEY and CDR2 is SVGAGI. The V segment lost 6 bases and the J segment 4 bases; nucleotides outside the gene matches: 4. This CDR3 comprises 13 residues. The CDR3 nucleotides are TGTGCCAGCAGCCAGGGACAGGGTTACGAGCAGTACTTC. Amino acids: CASSQGQGYEQYF.

This clone was recorded only once. The chain links TRBV4-3 to TRBJ2-7, with 11 nucleotides matching TRBD2. The CDR3 has 18 residues. Germline V CDR1 and CDR2: LGHNA, YSLEER. V lost 1 base to trimming and J lost 4 bases; unmatched junction nucleotides: 12. CDR3 DNA: TGCGCCAGCAGCCAAGGTTTAGGGACTAGCGGCCTTCGGTACGAGCAGTACTTC. It specifies CASSQGLGTSGLRYEQYF.

V gene TRBV6-6 combines with J gene TRBJ2-1, with D possibly being TRBD2 (5 bases). The germline gives CDR1 MNHNY, CDR2 SVGAGI (reference sequence). The V end lost 2 bases, the J end lost 10 bases, and 9 bases lay between the germline ends. The CDR3 consists of 12 residues. The CDR3 DNA reads TGTGCCAGCAGTTACAGGAGGATAGAGCAGTTCTTC. Translating it yields CASSYRRIEQFF.

The genes are TRBV7-2 and TRBJ2-3, with 7 bases that match TRBD1. The ends lost 7 bases at V and 3 bases at J; junction bases unmatched: 7. The CDR3 totals 14 residues. CDR1 is SGHTA and CDR2 is FQGNSA in the germline V gene. The CDR3 nucleotides are TGTGCCAGCACTCCCGACAGGGCTACAGATACGCAGTATTTT. Translation gives CASTPDRATDTQYF.